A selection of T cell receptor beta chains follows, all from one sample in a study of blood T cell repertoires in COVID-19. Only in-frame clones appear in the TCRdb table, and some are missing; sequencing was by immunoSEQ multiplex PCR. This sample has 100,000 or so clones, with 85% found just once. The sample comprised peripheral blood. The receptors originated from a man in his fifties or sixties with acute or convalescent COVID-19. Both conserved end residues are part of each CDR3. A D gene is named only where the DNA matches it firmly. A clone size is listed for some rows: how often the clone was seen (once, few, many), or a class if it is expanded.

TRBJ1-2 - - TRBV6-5 TGTGCCAGCAGTTACTCGCAGTCCTATGGCTACACCTTC CASSYSQSYGYTF
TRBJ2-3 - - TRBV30 TGTGCCTGGAGTGTACGGGAGAGAGATACGCAGTATTTT CAWSVRERDTQYF
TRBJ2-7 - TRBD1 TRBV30 TGTGCCTGGAAAGGGGGCTTTTTATACGAGCAGTACTTC CAWKGGFLYEQYF
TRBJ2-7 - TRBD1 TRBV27 TGTGCCAGCATCCGACAGGGCGAGCAGTACTTC CASIRQGEQYF
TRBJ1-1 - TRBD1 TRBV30 TGTGCCTCCGACAGGGTGAACACTGAAGCTTTCTTT CASDRVNTEAFF
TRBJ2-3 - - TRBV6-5 TGTGCCAGCAGTTACTCGAGCGGCTGGAGCACAGATACGCAGTATTTT CASSYSSGWSTDTQYF
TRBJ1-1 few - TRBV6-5 TGTGCCAGCAGTTGGCGGGGGTCTGAAGCTTTCTTT CASSWRGSEAFF
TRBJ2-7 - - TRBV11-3 TGTGCCAGCAGCTTAGGGAAGGGTTGGGGAGCGGGCGGATCTTCCTACGAGCAGTACTTC CASSLGKGWGAGGSSYEQYF
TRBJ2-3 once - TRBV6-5 TGTGCCAGCAGTTACTCTGAGGGGGTGGCAGATACGCAGTATTTT CASSYSEGVADTQYF
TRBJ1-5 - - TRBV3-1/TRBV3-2 TGTGCCAGCAGCCAGGACAGTCGAAATCAGCCCCAGCATTTT CASSQDSRNQPQHF
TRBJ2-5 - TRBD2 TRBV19 TGTGCCACACGGAGGCTAGCGGGATGGTCCACAACTGAGACCCAGTACTTC CATRRLAGWSTTETQYF
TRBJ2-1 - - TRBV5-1 TGCGCCAGCAGTTTAGGCCCTAGCTCCTACAATGAGCAGTTCTTC CASSLGPSSYNEQFF
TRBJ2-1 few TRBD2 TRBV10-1 TGCGCCAGCACTGATGGACTAGCCCATGAGCAGTTCTTC CASTDGLAHEQFF
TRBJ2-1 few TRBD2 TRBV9 TGTGCCAGCAGCGTAGCTTTTGGGACTAGCAACAATGAGCAGTTCTTC CASSVAFGTSNNEQFF
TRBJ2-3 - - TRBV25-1 TGTGCCAGCAGTGATGACAGCCGGCAGGCAGATACGCAGTATTTT CASSDDSRQADTQYF
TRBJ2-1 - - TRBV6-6 TGTGCCAGCAGTGCGACTGCGGCTTCTTACAATGAGCAGTTCTTC CASSATAASYNEQFF
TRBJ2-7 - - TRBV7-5 TGTGCCAGAAGCCGACTAGCGGGGCAGACCTACGAGCAGTACTTC CARSRLAGQTYEQYF
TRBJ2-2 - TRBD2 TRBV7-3 TGTGCCAGCAGCCGCAGTAGCGGGGGGGCGAACTCCGGGGAGCTGTTTTTT CASSRSSGGANSGELFF
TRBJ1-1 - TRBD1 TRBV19 TGTGCCAGTAAAGACAGGGGAGGACAGAACACTGAAGCTTTCTTT CASKDRGGQNTEAFF
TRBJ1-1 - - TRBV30 TGTGCCGGGGGGGCGAACACTGAAGCTTTCTTT CAGGANTEAFF
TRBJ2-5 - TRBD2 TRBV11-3 TGTGCCAGCAGCTTAGGGACTAGCGGGGGTCAAGAGACCCAGTACTTC CASSLGTSGGQETQYF
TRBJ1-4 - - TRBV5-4 TGTGCCAGCAGCTTAGCTGGGGCGGCTAATGAAAAACTGTTTTTT CASSLAGAANEKLFF
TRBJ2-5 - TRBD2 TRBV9 TGTGCCAGCAGCGTAGCTTCTAGCGGGGGCACGTACCAAGAGACCCAGTACTTC CASSVASSGGTYQETQYF
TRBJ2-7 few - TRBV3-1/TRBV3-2 TGTGCCAGCGCGGCGGAGAACTTCGAGCAGTACTTC CASAAENFEQYF
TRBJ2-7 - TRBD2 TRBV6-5 TGTGCCAGCAGTTATGGCGGGGGGCAGGATGAGCAGTACTTC CASSYGGGQDEQYF
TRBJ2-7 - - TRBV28 TGTGCCAGCACCGAGAGGCAGGGGTTCTACGAGCAGTACTTC CASTERQGFYEQYF
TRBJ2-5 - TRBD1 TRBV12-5 TGTGCTAGTGGTCATCCGGGACAGGGGGAGACCCAGTACTTC CASGHPGQGETQYF
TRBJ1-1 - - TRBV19 TGTGCCAGTGGGCTCACAGGATTTGAAGCTTTCTTT CASGLTGFEAFF
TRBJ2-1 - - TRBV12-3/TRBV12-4 TGTGCCAGCAGTAACCCCTGGACAAATTTGCAGTTCTTC CASSNPWTNLQFF
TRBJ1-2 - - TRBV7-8 TGTGCCAGCAGCTTAGATAGCAGAGGAGGACAGTCGACAAACCCCTATGGCTACACCTTC CASSLDSRGGQSTNPYGYTF
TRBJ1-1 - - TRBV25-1 TGTGCCAGCAGTGCCAAAACGTTTACACCCACTGAAGCTTTCTTT CASSAKTFTPTEAFF
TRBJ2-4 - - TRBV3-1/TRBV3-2 TGTGCCAGCAGCCTCCGTGGGGGACTAGCCAAAAACATTCAGTACTTC CASSLRGGLAKNIQYF
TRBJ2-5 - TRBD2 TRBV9 TGTGCCAGCAGCGCTCGACTAGCGGGAGAGACCCAGTACTTC CASSARLAGETQYF
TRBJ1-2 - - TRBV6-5 TGTGCCAGCAGCTCCCAGGGGCCCCTTAGCTATGGCTACACCTTC CASSSQGPLSYGYTF
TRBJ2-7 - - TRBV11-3 TGTGCCAGTAGGGCGGGAACTTCCTACGAGCAGTACTTC CASRAGTSYEQYF
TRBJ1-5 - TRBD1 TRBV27 TGTGCCAGCAGTCCCAAACCACCGGGACAGGCGTCTTATAGCAATCAGCCCCAGCATTTT CASSPKPPGQASYSNQPQHF
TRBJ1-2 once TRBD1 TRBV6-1 TGTGCCAGCAGTGACCCGGGACAGGGGAACTATGGCTACACCTTC CASSDPGQGNYGYTF
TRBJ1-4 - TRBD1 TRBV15 TGTGCCACCAGCAGAAAGATCCCGGGACAGGGGGTTGAAAAACTGTTTTTT CATSRKIPGQGVEKLFF
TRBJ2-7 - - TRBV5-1 TGCGCCAGCAGCTTGGGACTCGGTCCCTACGAGCAGTACTTC CASSLGLGPYEQYF
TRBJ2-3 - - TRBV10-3 TGTGCCATCAGTGAGGGCGGTTCTAGCACAGATACGCAGTATTTT CAISEGGSSTDTQYF
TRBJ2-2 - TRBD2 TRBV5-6 TGTGCCAGCAACGTCCTCGGACTAGCGGGAGCCGGGGAGCTGTTTTTT CASNVLGLAGAGELFF
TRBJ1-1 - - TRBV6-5 TGTGCCAGCAGAGGGAGGGGAGGACCTCCGACGGAGGCTTTCTTT CASRGRGGPPTEAFF
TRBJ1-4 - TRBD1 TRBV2 TGTGCCAGCAAAATAAACCGGGACAGCCTTAATGAAAAACTGTTTTTT CASKINRDSLNEKLFF
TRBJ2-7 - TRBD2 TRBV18 TGTGCCAGCTCCGAAGGACTAGCGGGAGACTACGAGCAGTACTTC CASSEGLAGDYEQYF
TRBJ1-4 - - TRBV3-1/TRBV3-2 TGTGCCAGCAGCCAAGTACAGGGAAATGAAAAACTGTTTTTT CASSQVQGNEKLFF
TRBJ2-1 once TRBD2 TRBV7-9 TGTGCCAGCAGCCCTGATAGCGGGAGGGGTTACAATGAGCAGTTCTTC CASSPDSGRGYNEQFF
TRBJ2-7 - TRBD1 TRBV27 TGTGCCAGCAGTTACACCGGGACAGGGCTCTACGAGCAGTACTTC CASSYTGTGLYEQYF
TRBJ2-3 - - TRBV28 TGTGCCAGCAGTTTAAGGCAGGGAGGTACAGATACGCAGTATTTT CASSLRQGGTDTQYF
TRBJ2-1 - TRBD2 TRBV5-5 TGTGCCAGCAGCTTAAAGGAGCCCAGCGGGATTCGATACAATGAGCAGTTCTTC CASSLKEPSGIRYNEQFF
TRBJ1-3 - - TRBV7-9 TGTGCCAGCAGCCAGGGAAACACCATATATTTT CASSQGNTIYF
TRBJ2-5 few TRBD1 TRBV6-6 TGTGCCAGCAGTCGCCCCCGGGACAGGGGGCTGAGTGTGGGAGAGACCCAGTACTTC CASSRPRDRGLSVGETQYF
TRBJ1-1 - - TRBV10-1 TGCGCCAGCAGGGAAGACTTGGACACTGAAGCTTTCTTT CASREDLDTEAFF
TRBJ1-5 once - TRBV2 TGTGCCAGCAGTGCGGACAGAATTAGCAATCAGCCCCAGCATTTT CASSADRISNQPQHF
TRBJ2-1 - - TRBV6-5 TGTGCCAGCAGCGACGTCGGGTCCTACAATGAGCAGTTCTTC CASSDVGSYNEQFF
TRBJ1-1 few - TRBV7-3 TGTGCCAGCAGCGAAAGACAGAACACTGAAGCTTTCTTT CASSERQNTEAFF
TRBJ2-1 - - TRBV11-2 TGTGCCAGCAGCTTACAGACTAGTCACAATGAGCAGTTCTTC CASSLQTSHNEQFF
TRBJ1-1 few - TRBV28 TGTGCCAGCAGAACGTACAAAATGAACACTGAAGCTTTCTTT CASRTYKMNTEAFF
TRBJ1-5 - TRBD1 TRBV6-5 TGTGCCAGCAGCCGGGACAGCAACGCCGTGCAGCCCCAGCATTTT CASSRDSNAVQPQHF